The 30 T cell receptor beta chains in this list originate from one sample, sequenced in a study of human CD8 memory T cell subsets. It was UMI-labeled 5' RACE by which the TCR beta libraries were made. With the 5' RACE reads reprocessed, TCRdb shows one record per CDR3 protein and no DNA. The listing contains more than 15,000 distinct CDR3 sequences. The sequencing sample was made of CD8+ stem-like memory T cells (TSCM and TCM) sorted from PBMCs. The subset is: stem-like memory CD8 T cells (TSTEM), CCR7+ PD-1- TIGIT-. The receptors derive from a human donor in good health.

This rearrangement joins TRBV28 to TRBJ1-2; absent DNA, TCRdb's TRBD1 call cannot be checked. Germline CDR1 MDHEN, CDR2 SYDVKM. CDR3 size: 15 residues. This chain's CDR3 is CASSTGQGANYGYTF.

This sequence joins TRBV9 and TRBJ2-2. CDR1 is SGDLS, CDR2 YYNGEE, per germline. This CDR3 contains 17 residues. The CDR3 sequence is CASSTPVGGRNTGELFF. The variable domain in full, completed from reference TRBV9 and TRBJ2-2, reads DSGVTQTPKHLITATGQRVTLRCSPRSGDLSVYWYQQSLDQGLQFLIQYYNGEERAKGNILERFSAQQFPDLHSELNLSSLELGDSALYFCASSTPVGGRNTGELFFGEGSRLTVL.

The CDR3 spells CASSLVAGSSYNEQFF. The V gene is TRBV12-3 or TRBV12-4, the J gene TRBJ2-1. CDR3 length: 16 amino acids.

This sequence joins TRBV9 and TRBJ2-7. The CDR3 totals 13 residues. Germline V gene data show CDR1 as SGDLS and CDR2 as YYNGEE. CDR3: CASSVGDSYEQYF.

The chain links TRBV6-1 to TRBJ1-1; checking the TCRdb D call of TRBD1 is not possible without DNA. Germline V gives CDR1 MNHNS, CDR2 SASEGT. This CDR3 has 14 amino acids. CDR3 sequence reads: CASSEWGDFTEAFF.

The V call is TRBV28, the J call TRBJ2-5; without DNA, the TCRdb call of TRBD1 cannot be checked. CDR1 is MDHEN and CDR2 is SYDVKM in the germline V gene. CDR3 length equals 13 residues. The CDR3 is CASSLTRVETQYF.

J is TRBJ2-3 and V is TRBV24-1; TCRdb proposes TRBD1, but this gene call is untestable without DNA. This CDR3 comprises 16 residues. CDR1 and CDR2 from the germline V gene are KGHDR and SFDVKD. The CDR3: CATSDFSGGSADTQYF.

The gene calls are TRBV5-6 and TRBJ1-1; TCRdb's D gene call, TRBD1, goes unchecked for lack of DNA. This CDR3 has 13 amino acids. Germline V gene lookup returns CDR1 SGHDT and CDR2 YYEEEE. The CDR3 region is CASSSGGVTEAFF.

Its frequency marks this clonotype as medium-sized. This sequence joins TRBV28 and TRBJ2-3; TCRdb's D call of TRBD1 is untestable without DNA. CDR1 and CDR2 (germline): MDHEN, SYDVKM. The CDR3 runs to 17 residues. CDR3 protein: CASSSQAGTDASDTQYF.

The CDR3: CAISESGRTGETQYF. This rearrangement joins TRBV10-3 to TRBJ2-5; absent DNA, TCRdb's TRBD1 call cannot be checked. There are 15 residues in the CDR3. The V gene's germline CDR1 is ENHRY and CDR2 SYGVKD.

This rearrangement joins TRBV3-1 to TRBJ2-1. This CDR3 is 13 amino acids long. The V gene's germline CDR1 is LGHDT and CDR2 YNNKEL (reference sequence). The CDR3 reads CASSHKSWNEQFF.

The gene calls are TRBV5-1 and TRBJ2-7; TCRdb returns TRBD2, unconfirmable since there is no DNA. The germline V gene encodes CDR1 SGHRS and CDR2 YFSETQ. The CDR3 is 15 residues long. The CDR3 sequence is CASSLPQGSFYEQYF.

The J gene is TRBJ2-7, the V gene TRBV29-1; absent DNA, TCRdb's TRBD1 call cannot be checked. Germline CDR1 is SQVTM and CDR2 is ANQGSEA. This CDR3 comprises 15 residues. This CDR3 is CSVEGRQGRDYEQYF.

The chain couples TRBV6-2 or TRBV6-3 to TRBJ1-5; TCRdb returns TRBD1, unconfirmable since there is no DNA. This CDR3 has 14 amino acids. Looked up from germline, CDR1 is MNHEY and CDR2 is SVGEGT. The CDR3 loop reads CASSHGQGDQPQHF.

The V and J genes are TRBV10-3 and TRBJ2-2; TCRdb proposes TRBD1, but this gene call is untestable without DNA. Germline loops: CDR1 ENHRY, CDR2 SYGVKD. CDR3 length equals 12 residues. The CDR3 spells CAISPGKGELFF.

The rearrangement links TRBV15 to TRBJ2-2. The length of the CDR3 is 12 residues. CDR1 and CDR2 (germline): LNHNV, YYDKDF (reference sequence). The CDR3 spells CATSPETGELFF.

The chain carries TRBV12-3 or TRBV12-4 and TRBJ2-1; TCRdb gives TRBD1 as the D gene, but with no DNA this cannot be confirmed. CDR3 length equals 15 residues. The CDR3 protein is CASSFWAEAYNEQFF.

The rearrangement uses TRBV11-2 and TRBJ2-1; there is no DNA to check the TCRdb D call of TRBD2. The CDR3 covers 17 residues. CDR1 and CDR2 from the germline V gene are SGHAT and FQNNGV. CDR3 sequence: CASSLGAGGPLYNEQFF. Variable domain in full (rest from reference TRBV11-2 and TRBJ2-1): EAGVAQSPRYKIIEKRQSVAFWCNPISGHATLYWYQQILGQGPKLLIQFQNNGVVDDSQLPKDRFSAERLKGVDSTLKIQPAKLEDSAVYLCASSLGAGGPLYNEQFFGPGTRLTVL.

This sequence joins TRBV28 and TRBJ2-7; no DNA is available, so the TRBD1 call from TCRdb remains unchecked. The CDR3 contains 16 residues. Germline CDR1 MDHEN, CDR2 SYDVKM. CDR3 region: CASSPILARGGYEQYF.

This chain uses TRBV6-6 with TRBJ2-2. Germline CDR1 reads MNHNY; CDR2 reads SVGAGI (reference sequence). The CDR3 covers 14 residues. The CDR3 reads CASSPQSNTGELFF.

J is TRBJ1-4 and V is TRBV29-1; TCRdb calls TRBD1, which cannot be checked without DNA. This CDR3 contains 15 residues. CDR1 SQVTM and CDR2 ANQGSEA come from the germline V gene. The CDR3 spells CSVEERGGHDEKLFF.

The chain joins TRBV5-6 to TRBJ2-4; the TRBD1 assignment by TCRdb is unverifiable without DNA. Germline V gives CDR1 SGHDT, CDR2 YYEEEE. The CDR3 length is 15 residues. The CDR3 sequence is CASSLEGTAKNIQYF.

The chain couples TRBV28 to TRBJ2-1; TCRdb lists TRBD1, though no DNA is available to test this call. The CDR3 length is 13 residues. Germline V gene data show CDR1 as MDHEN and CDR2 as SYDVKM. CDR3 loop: CASSYRVVNEQFF.

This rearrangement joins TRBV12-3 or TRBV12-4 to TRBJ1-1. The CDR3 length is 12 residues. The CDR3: CASSFRADEAFF.

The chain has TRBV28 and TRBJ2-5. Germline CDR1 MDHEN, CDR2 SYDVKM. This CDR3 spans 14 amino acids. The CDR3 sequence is CASSFNRVGETQYF.

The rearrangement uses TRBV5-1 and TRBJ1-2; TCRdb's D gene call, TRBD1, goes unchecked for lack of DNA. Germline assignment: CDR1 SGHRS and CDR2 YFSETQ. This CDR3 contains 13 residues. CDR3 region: CASSQQGRRGYTF.

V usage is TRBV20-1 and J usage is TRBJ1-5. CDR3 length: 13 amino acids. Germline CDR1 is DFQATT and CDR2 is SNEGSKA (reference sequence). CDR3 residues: CSARELSNQPQHF.

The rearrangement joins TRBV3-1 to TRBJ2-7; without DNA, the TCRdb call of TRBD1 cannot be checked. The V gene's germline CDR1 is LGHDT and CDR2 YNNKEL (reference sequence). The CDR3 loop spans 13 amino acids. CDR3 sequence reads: CASSRRVRGEQYF.

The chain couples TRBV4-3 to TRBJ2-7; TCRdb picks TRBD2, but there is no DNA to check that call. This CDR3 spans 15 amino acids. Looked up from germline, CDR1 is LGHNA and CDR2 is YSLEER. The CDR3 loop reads CASSPGGAPGDEQYF.

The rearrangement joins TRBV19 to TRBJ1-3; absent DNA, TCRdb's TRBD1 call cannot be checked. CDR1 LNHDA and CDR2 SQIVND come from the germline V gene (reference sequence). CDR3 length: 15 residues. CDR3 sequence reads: CASSRDITSGNTIYF.